Below, one TCR beta chain is given with its context. The sample is drawn from a study of blood T cell repertoires in COVID-19. Study in general: In each case, the material was cDNA or gDNA derived from T cells, B-cell-depleted T cells, or PBMCs.

Using immunoSEQ multiplex PCR, the repertoire was profiled, and TCRdb retains in-frame clones only, with some absent. This table holds approximately 220,000 clones, approximately 83% found once. After removal of 3 bases from V and 0 bases from J, the junction contained 9 bases not matched to a gene. The CDR3 covers 17 residues. Germline assignment: CDR1 SGDLS and CDR2 YYNGEE. The sample taken for sequencing was peripheral blood. The TCR sequence derives from a woman aged 40 to 50 with active or convalescent COVID-19. The chain combines TRBV9 with TRBJ2-1, with 7 bases matching TRBD1. CDR3 region: CASSGEGAAGSYNEQFF. CDR3 nucleotides: TGTGCCAGCAGCGGAGAGGGGGCAGCCGGCTCCTACAATGAGCAGTTCTTC.